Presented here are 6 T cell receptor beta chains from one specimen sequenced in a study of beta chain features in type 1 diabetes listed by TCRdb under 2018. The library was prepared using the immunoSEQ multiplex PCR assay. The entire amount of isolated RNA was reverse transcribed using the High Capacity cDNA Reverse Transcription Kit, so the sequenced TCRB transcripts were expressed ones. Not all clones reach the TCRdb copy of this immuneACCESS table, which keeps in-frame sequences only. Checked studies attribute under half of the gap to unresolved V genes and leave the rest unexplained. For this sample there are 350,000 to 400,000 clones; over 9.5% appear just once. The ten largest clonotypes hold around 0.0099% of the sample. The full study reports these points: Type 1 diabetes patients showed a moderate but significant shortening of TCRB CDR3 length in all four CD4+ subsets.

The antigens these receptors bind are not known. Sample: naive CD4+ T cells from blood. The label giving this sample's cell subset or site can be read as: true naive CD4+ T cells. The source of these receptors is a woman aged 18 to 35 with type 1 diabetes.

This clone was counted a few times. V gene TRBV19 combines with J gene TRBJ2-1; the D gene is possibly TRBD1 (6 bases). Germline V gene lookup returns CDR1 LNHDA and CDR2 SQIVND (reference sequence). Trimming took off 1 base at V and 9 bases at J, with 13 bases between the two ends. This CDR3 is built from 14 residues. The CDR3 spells CASSIGGPPSEQFF. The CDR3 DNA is TGTGCCAGTAGTATAGGGGGGCCCCCTAGTGAGCAGTTCTTC.

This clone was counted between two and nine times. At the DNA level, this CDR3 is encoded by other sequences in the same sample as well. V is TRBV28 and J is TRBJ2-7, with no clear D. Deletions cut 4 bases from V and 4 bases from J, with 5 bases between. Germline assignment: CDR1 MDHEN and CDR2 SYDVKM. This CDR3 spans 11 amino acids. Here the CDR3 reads CASSSQYEQYF. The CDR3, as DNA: TGTGCCAGCAGTTCTCAGTACGAGCAGTACTTC.

CDR3 DNA: TGTGCCAGCAGTTCCATTTACGAGCAGTACTTC. Its protein is CASSSIYEQYF. The chain is built from TRBV2 and TRBJ2-7; D ambiguous. Looked up from germline, CDR1 is SNHLY and CDR2 is FYNNEI. The CDR3 extends over 11 amino acids. V was shortened by 5 bases and J by 4 bases, with 6 bases between the two germline ends.

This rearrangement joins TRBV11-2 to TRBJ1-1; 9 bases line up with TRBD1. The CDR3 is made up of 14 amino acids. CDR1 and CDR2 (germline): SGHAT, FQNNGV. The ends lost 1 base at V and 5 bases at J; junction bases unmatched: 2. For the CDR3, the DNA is TGTGCCAGCAGCTTAGGGGACAGGGTAACTGAAGCTTTCTTT. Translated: CASSLGDRVTEAFF. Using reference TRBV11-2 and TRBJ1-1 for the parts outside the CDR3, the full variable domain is EAGVAQSPRYKIIEKRQSVAFWCNPISGHATLYWYQQILGQGPKLLIQFQNNGVVDDSQLPKDRFSAERLKGVDSTLKIQPAKLEDSAVYLCASSLGDRVTEAFFGQGTRLTVV.

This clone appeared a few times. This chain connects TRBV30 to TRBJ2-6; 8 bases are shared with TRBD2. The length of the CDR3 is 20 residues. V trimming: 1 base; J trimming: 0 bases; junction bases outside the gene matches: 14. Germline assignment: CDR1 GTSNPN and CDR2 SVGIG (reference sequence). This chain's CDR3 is CAWSGLIAGYTPSGANVLTF. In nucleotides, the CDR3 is TGTGCCTGGAGTGGGCTCATAGCGGGATACACCCCCTCTGGGGCCAACGTCCTGACTTTC.

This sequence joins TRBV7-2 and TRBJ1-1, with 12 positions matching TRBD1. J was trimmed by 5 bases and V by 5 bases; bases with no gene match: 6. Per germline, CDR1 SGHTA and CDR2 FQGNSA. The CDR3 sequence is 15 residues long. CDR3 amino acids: CASSLWGQGATEAFF. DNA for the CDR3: TGTGCCAGCAGCCTATGGGGACAGGGGGCGACTGAAGCTTTCTTT. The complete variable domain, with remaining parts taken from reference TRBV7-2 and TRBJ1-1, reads GAGVSQSPSNKVTEKGKDVELRCDPISGHTALYWYRQSLGQGLEFLIYFQGNSAPDKSGLPSDRFSAERTGGSVSTLTIQRTQQEDSAVYLCASSLWGQGATEAFFGQGTRLTVV.